Each of the 23 T cell receptor beta chains below was sequenced from the same sample in a study of Ad26.COV2.S vaccination and SARS-CoV-2 variants. Only in-frame clones appear in the TCRdb table, and some are missing; sequencing was by immunoSEQ multiplex PCR. The data hold 350,000 to 450,000 clones, with 75% to 90% observed a single time. Treatment denoted: around 19 received Ad26.COV2.S at low or high dose, single or two shots; about five received placebo; per-sample allocation not given. On day 63 after the first injection, vaccine and placebo recipients gave samples. This specimen was peripheral blood, taken in a trial of Ad26.COV2.S vaccine versus placebo. These receptors came from a person between 18 and 65 years old who received the Ad26.COV2.S COVID-19 vaccine or a placebo.

The chain uses TRBV2 and TRBJ1-2; D remains unclear. The CDR3 runs to 13 residues. The V gene's germline CDR1 is SNHLY and CDR2 FYNNEI. V dropped 2 bases and J dropped 5 bases, with 9 bases sitting between them. This chain's CDR3 is CASSERDTYGYTF. CDR3 DNA: TGTGCCAGCAGTGAACGAGACACTTATGGCTACACCTTC.

The chain has TRBV6-1 and TRBJ1-5, with D maybe TRBD1 (6 bases). Germline V CDR1 and CDR2: MNHNS, SASEGT. Trimming stripped 1 base from V and 5 bases from J, with 9 bases between. This CDR3 region has 14 residues. CDR3 residues: CASSEGGGYQPQHF. The CDR3 DNA reads TGTGCCAGCAGTGAAGGTGGGGGCTATCAGCCCCAGCATTTT.

The J gene is TRBJ2-1, the V gene TRBV7-2; 7 positions agree with TRBD2. The CDR3 has 16 residues. V shed 5 bases, J shed 7 bases, and the junction held 14 bases outside the gene matches. Germline values: CDR1 SGHTA, CDR2 FQGNSA. The CDR3 is CASSLVMAGGGNEQFF. CDR3 bases: TGTGCCAGCAGCCTTGTTATGGCTGGGGGGGGGAATGAGCAGTTCTTC.

This clone was seen a single time. The chain couples TRBV28 to TRBJ1-4; D remains unclear. Germline lookup yields CDR1 MDHEN and CDR2 SYDVKM. This CDR3 contains 15 residues. V lost 3 bases, J lost 3 bases, and 11 bases lay in between. The CDR3 nucleotides read TGTGCCAGCAGTTTTAATGGGCTAGCTAATGAAAAACTGTTTTTT. Its protein product is CASSFNGLANEKLFF.

V is TRBV5-1 and J is TRBJ2-2; tentative D call: TRBD1 (6 bases). The CDR3 has 15 residues. The germline gives CDR1 SGHRS, CDR2 YFSETQ. Trimming pared 4 bases from V and 3 bases from J, leaving 13 bases between. CDR3: CASSTQGPHTGELFF. The CDR3 DNA sequence: TGCGCCAGCAGCACACAGGGTCCGCACACCGGGGAGCTGTTTTTT.

The chain couples TRBV20-1 to TRBJ2-7; maybe TRBD2 (6 bases). Germline V gives CDR1 DFQATT, CDR2 SNEGSKA (reference sequence). The CDR3 runs 14 residues. The ends were cut back, 3 bases at V and 5 bases at J, with 17 bases in the middle. CDR3 in amino acids: CSASRLEEVDEQYF. As DNA, the CDR3 is TGCAGTGCTAGTCGACTAGAAGAGGTCGACGAGCAGTACTTC.

This sequence joins TRBV2 and TRBJ1-1; D perhaps matches TRBD1 (5 bases). There are 14 residues in the CDR3. The germline V gene has CDR1 SNHLY and CDR2 FYNNEI. V lost 4 bases and J lost 3, with 12 bases in between. The CDR3 DNA sequence: TGTGCCAGCAGTGCCCGCCGGGACGACACTGAAGCTTTCTTT. Its protein product is CASSARRDDTEAFF.

The chain couples TRBV3-1 (or the pseudogene TRBV3-2) to TRBJ2-7; 9 nucleotides match TRBD2. V shed 5 bases, J shed 2 bases, and the junction held 7 bases outside the gene matches. The CDR3 totals 15 residues. From germline, CDR1 is LGHDT and CDR2 YNNKEL (reference sequence). CDR3 in amino acids: CASSATSGSTYEQYF. CDR3 bases: TGTGCCAGCAGCGCGACTAGCGGATCAACCTACGAGCAGTACTTC.

The J gene is TRBJ2-2, the V gene TRBV28, with TRBD1 matching 9 bases. Germline CDR1 MDHEN, CDR2 SYDVKM. The CDR3 covers 14 residues. V shed 8 bases and J 4 bases; nucleotides not matched to a gene: 5. CDR3 nucleotide sequence: TGTGCCAGCGGAACGACAGGGGGCACCGGGGAGCTGTTTTTT. This encodes CASGTTGGTGELFF. Variable domain in full (rest from reference TRBV28 and TRBJ2-2): DVKVTQSSRYLVKRTGEKVFLECVQDMDHENMFWYRQDPGLGLRLIYFSYDVKMKEKGDIPEGYSVSREKKERFSLILESASTNQTSMYLCASGTTGGTGELFFGEGSRLTVL.

The chain couples TRBV6-1 to TRBJ2-1; D uncertain. V shed 0 bases and J shed 4 bases, with 13 bases lying between them. Germline values: CDR1 MNHNS, CDR2 SASEGT. The CDR3 covers 16 residues. The CDR3 protein is CASSEASLPPYNEQFF. CDR3 nucleotide sequence: TGTGCCAGCAGTGAAGCTTCCCTCCCGCCGTACAATGAGCAGTTCTTC.

This clone was found a few times. The J gene is TRBJ2-7, the V gene TRBV19, with 8 bases aligning to TRBD1. V lost 5 bases to trimming and J lost 6 bases; unmatched junction nucleotides: 6. The CDR3 contains 13 residues. Per the germline V gene, CDR1 is LNHDA and CDR2 is SQIVND (reference sequence). In DNA, the CDR3 is TGTGCCAGTAGTTTCCAGGGGGCCCGCGAGCAGTACTTC. Translated, it gives CASSFQGAREQYF.

The CDR3 loop is CASGTYRGGYSNQPQHF. The CDR3 region has the DNA TGCGCCAGCGGAACCTACAGGGGGGGGTATAGCAATCAGCCCCAGCATTTT. The chain is built from TRBV4-3 and TRBJ1-5; 8 bases match TRBD1. After removal of 8 bases from V and 0 bases from J, the junction contained 12 bases not matched to a gene. Germline V gives CDR1 LGHNA, CDR2 YSLEER. The CDR3 runs to 17 residues.

This clone was recorded only once. This chain links TRBV28 with TRBJ2-1; D gene ambiguous. Per germline, CDR1 MDHEN and CDR2 SYDVKM. Trimming left V 4 bases short and J 7 bases short, with 11 bases between. There are 13 residues in the CDR3. Here the CDR3 reads CASSSPRWNEQFF. CDR3 DNA sequence: TGTGCCAGCAGTTCCCCTCGATGGAATGAGCAGTTCTTC.

This chain uses TRBV19 with TRBJ1-5; tentative D call: TRBD1 (6 bases). The V gene lost 3 bases and the J gene lost 5 bases, with 14 bases spanning the gap. The CDR3 runs 15 residues. Germline CDR1 reads LNHDA; CDR2 reads SQIVND (reference sequence). In nucleotides, the CDR3 is TGTGCCAGTAGTATCCCCGGGGGGCCGGATCAGCCCCAGCATTTT. Translated: CASSIPGGPDQPQHF.

V and J are TRBV12-5 and TRBJ1-6; D is perhaps TRBD1 (5 bases). The germline V gene has CDR1 LGHNT and CDR2 FRNRAP. CDR3 size: 17 residues. Between the trimmed V and J ends, which lost 0 bases and 5 bases, there was a span of 14 bases. CDR3 sequence: CASGLVLRTPNNSPLHF. Written as DNA, the CDR3 is TGTGCTAGTGGTTTGGTACTACGGACACCTAATAATTCACCCCTCCACTTT. The variable domain in full, with the rest retrieved from reference TRBV12-5 and TRBJ1-6, is DARVTQTPRHKVTEMGQEVTMRCQPILGHNTVFWYRQTMMQGLELLAYFRNRAPLDDSGMPKDRFSAEMPDATLATLKIQPSEPRDSAVYFCASGLVLRTPNNSPLHFGNGTRLTVT.

This clone appeared once. This chain connects TRBV19 to TRBJ1-2; 7 bases match TRBD1. The germline gives CDR1 LNHDA, CDR2 SQIVND (reference sequence). J lost 6 bases, V lost 5 bases, and 9 bases had no gene match. This CDR3 contains 14 residues. The CDR3 protein is CASSSRQGIHGYTF. CDR3 nucleotides: TGTGCCAGTAGTTCAAGACAGGGAATACATGGCTACACCTTC. Full variable domain (outside the CDR3, taken from reference TRBV19 and TRBJ1-2): DGGITQSPKYLFRKEGQNVTLSCEQNLNHDAMYWYRQDPGQGLRLIYYSQIVNDFQKGDIAEGYSVSREKKESFPLTVTSAQKNPTAFYLCASSSRQGIHGYTFGSGTRLTVV.

Only one count was recorded for this clone. The chain carries TRBV7-7 and TRBJ2-1; the D call may be TRBD1 or TRBD2 (5 bases each). The germline V gene has CDR1 SSHAT and CDR2 FNYEAQ (reference sequence). The V and J ends lost 5 bases and 4 bases respectively, with 15 bases between them. The CDR3 length is 15 residues. CDR3 sequence: CASSPPGTVYNEQFF. For the CDR3, the DNA is TGTGCCAGCAGCCCGCCCGGGACGGTATACAATGAGCAGTTCTTC. Supplemented by reference TRBV7-7 and TRBJ2-1, the full variable domain reads GAGVSQSPRYKVTKRGQDVTLRCDPISSHATLYWYQQALGQGPEFLTYFNYEAQPDKSGLPSDRFSAERPEGSISTLTIQRTEQRDSAMYRCASSPPGTVYNEQFFGPGTRLTVL.

DNA of the CDR3: TGTGCCACCAGTGACCCCGGGGCTGGAGACGGTAATGAAAAACTGTTTTTT. Its protein is CATSDPGAGDGNEKLFF. The chain employs TRBV24-1 and TRBJ1-4, with D possibly TRBD1 on 5 matching bases. CDR3 length equals 17 residues. Germline V lookup: CDR1 KGHDR, CDR2 SFDVKD. Trimming cost V 4 bases and J 4 bases, with 18 bases left between them.

V gene TRBV20-1 combines with J gene TRBJ1-4; D uncertain. V was pared by 6 bases and J by 8 bases, with 7 bases between. The CDR3 contains 10 residues. CDR1 is DFQATT, CDR2 SNEGSKA, per germline (reference sequence). The CDR3 protein is CSALNEKLFF. The CDR3 nucleotides read TGCAGTGCCCTTAACGAAAAACTGTTTTTT.

The chain joins TRBV30 to TRBJ1-6, with no clear D. This CDR3 has 14 residues. V was cut by 0 bases and J by 8 bases, with 11 bases left in between. Germline loops: CDR1 GTSNPN, CDR2 SVGIG (reference sequence). The CDR3 loop reads CAWSVARLDSPLHF. CDR3 in DNA: TGTGCCTGGAGTGTTGCAAGGCTTGATTCACCCCTCCACTTT.

A remark on this clone: Other DNA variants within this sample encode the same CDR3. The chain uses TRBV7-9 and TRBJ2-7; D not resolved. The CDR3 length is 14 residues. The germline V gene has CDR1 SEHNR and CDR2 FQNEAQ (reference sequence). Trimming stripped 0 bases from V and 0 bases from J, with 6 bases between. In nucleotides, the CDR3 is TGTGCCAGCAGCTTAGCGGGCAGCTCCTACGAGCAGTACTTC. Protein sequence: CASSLAGSSYEQYF.

The CDR3 here is CASSSGLAATQFF. The CDR3 region has the DNA TGTGCCAGCAGTTCAGGACTAGCGGCAACGCAGTTCTTC. This chain connects TRBV6-5 to TRBJ2-1; 10 bases are shared with TRBD2. The CDR3 has 13 residues. Losses at the gene ends were 4 bases for V and 12 bases for J; bases not matched to a gene: 6. CDR1 and CDR2 (germline): MNHEY, SVGAGI.

The chain's CDR3 is CASRRTGENTEAFF. In nucleotides, the CDR3 is TGTGCCAGCAGGAGGACAGGGGAGAACACTGAAGCTTTCTTT. The chain has TRBV28 and TRBJ1-1; TRBD1 aligns across 9 bases. V lost 6 bases to trimming and J lost 1 base; unmatched junction nucleotides: 3. The CDR3 is 14 amino acids. Germline-derived CDR1 and CDR2 are MDHEN and SYDVKM.